This paragraph covers one T cell receptor beta chain sequence. These data come from a study of blood T cell repertoires in COVID-19. Overall study context: Collection of acute and convalescent COVID-19 samples took place in the United States, Italy and Spain. The cDNA or gDNA used as material had been derived from T cells, B-cell-depleted T cells, or PBMCs.

Germline V CDR1 and CDR2: MNHEY, SVGAGI. The length of the CDR3 is 14 residues. Trimming left V 6 bases short and J 3 bases short, with 14 bases between. The authors' processing: Estimation of nucleated cell counts was performed using reference gene primer amplification. This table comes from immunoSEQ multiplex PCR, and its TCRdb copy is limited to in-frame clones, with some not included. V and J calls and clone size come straight from that table; D and trimming were deduced from the DNA. The sample contains more than 50,000 clones, about four fifths of which appear only once. V usage is TRBV6-5 and J usage is TRBJ1-2; weak D call: TRBD1 (6 bases). The TCR sequence derives from a woman aged 55-70 years with acute or convalescent COVID-19. The material sequenced was peripheral blood. The CDR3 region has the DNA TGTGCCAGCAGAAACGACAGGACCTACTATGGCTACACCTTC. It encodes CASRNDRTYYGYTF.